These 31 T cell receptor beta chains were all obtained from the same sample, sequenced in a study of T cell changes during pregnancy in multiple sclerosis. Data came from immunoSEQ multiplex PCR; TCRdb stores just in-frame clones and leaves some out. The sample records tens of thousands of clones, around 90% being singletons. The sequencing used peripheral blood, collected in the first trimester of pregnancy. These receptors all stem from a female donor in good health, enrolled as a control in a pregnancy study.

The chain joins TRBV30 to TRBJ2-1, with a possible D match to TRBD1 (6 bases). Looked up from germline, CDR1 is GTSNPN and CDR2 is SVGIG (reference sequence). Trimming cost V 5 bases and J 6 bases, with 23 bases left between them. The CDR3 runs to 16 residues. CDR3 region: CAWGRSTPQGTNEQFF. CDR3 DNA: TGTGCCTGGGGTCGAAGTACTCCTCAGGGGACCAATGAGCAGTTCTTC.

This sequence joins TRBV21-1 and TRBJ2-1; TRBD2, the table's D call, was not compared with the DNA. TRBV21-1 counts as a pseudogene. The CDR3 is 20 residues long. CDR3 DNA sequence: TGTGCCAGCAGCAAAGGGTGTCGGCAGCGGGAGTCTATCTCCTACAATGAGCAGTTCTTC. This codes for CASSKGCRQRESISYNEQFF.

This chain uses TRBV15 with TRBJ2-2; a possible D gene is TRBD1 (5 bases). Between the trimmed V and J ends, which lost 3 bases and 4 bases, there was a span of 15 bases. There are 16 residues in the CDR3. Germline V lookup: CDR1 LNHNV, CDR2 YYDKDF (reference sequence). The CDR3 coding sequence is TGTGCCACCAGCAGTAGTAGGGGAAACCCCACCGGGGAGCTGTTTTTT. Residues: CATSSSRGNPTGELFF.

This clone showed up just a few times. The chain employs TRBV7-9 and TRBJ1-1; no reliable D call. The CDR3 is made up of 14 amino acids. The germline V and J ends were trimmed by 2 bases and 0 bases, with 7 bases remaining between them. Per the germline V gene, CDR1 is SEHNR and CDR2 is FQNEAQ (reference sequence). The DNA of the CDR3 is TGTGCCAGCAGCTTATCGGTTCTGAACACTGAAGCTTTCTTT. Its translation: CASSLSVLNTEAFF.

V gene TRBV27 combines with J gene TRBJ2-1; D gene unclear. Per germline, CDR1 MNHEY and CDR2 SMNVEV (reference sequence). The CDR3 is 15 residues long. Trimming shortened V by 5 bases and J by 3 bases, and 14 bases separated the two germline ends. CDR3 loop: CASSAVASGYNEQFF. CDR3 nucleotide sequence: TGTGCCAGCAGTGCGGTTGCTTCGGGCTACAATGAGCAGTTCTTC.

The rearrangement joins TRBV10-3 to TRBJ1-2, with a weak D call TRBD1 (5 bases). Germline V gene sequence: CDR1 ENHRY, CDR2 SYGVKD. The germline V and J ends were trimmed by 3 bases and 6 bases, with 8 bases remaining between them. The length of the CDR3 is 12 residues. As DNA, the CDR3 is TGTGCCATCAGTGAATTCAGGGATGGCTACACCTTC. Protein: CAISEFRDGYTF.

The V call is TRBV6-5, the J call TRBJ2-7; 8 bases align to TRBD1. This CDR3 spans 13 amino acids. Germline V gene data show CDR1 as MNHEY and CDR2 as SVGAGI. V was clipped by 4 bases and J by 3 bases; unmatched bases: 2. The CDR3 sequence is CASSLTGVYEQYF. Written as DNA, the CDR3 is TGTGCCAGCAGTTTGACAGGGGTCTACGAGCAGTACTTC.

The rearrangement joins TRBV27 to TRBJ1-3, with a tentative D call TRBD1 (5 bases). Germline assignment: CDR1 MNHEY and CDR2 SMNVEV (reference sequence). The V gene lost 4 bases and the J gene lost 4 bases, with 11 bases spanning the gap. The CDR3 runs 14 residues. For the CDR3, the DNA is TGTGCCAGCAGTTCGGGGGTGGAGGGAAACACCATATATTTT. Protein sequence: CASSSGVEGNTIYF.

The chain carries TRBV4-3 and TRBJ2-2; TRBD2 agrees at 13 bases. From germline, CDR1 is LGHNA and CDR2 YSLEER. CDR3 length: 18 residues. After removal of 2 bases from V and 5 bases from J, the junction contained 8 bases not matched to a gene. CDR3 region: CASSQRPGTSGVTGELFF. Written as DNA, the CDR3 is TGCGCCAGCAGCCAACGACCGGGGACTAGCGGGGTTACCGGGGAGCTGTTTTTT.

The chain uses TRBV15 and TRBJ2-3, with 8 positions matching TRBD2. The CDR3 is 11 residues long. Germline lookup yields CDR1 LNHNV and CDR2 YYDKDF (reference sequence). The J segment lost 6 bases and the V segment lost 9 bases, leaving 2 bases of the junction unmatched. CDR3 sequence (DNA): TGTGCCACGGGACTAGGGGATACGCAGTATTTT. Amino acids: CATGLGDTQYF.

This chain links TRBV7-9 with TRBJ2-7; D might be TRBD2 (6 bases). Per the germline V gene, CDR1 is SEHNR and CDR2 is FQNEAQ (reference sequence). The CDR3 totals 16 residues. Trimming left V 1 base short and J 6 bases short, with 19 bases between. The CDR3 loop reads CASSLGSAGPESEQYF. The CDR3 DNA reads TGTGCCAGCAGCTTAGGCTCAGCGGGCCCGGAGAGCGAGCAGTACTTC.

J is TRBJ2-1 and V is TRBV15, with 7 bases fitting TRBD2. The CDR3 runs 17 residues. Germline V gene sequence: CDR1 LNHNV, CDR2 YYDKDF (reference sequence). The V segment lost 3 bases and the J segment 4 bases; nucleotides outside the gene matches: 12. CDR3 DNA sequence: TGTGCCACCAGCAGCGGTCGGGCGGGAGCTAGGTACAATGAGCAGTTCTTC. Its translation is CATSSGRAGARYNEQFF. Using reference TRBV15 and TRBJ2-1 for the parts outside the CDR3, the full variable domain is DAMVIQNPRYQVTQFGKPVTLSCSQTLNHNVMYWYQQKSSQAPKLLFHYYDKDFNNEADTPDNFQSRRPNTSFCFLDIRSPGLGDTAMYLCATSSGRAGARYNEQFFGPGTRLTVL.

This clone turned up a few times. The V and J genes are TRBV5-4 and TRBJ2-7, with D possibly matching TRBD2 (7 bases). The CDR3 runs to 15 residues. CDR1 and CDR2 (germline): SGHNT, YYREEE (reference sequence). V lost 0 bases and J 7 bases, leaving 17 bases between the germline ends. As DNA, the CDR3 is TGTGCCAGCAGCTTGGCTGGGGGGGCGGGTAAAGAGCAGTACTTC. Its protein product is CASSLAGGAGKEQYF. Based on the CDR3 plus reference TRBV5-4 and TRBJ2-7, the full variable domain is ETGVTQSPTHLIKTRGQQVTLRCSSQSGHNTVSWYQQALGQGPQFIFQYYREEENGRGNFPPRFSGLQFPNYSSELNVNALELDDSALYLCASSLAGGAGKEQYFGPGTRLTVT.

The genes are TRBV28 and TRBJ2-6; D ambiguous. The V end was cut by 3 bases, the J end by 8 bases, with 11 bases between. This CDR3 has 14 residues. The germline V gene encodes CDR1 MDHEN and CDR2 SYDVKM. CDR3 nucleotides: TGTGCCAGCAGTTTTCCCAGAACGTCCAACGTCCTGACTTTC. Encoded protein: CASSFPRTSNVLTF.

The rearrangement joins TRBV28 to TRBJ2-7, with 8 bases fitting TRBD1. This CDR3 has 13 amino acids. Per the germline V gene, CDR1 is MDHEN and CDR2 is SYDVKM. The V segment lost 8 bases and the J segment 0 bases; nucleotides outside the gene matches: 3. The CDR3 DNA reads TGTGCCAGCGACAGGGGCCACTCCTACGAGCAGTACTTC. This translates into CASDRGHSYEQYF.

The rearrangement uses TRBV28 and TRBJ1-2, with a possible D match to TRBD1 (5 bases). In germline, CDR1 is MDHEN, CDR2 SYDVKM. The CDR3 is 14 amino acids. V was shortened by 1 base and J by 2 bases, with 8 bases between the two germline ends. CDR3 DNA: TGTGCCAGCAGTTTATTTGGGGGGAACTATGGCTACACCTTC. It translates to CASSLFGGNYGYTF.

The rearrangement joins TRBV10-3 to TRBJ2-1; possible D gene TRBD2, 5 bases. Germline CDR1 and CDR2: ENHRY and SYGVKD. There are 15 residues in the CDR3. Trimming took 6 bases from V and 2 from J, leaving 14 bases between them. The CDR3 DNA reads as TGTGCCATCAGGCCCCTCAGCGGCGCCTACAATGAGCAGTTCTTC. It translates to CAIRPLSGAYNEQFF.

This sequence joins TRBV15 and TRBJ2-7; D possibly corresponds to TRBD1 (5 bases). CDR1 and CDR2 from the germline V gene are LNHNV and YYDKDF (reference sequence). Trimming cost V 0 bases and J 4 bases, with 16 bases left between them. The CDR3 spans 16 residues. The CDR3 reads CATSRDRGQGQYEQYF. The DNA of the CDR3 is TGTGCCACCAGCAGAGATAGGGGCCAAGGTCAGTACGAGCAGTACTTC.

The CDR3 spells CASTTGNNQPQHF. The DNA for the CDR3 is TGTGCCAGCACAACAGGGAACAATCAGCCCCAGCATTTT. The chain joins TRBV6-6 to TRBJ1-5; perhaps TRBD1 as D (6 bases). The CDR3 runs to 13 residues. V was clipped by 7 bases and J by 3 bases, with 10 bases between them. The germline V gene encodes CDR1 MNHNY and CDR2 SVGAGI (reference sequence).

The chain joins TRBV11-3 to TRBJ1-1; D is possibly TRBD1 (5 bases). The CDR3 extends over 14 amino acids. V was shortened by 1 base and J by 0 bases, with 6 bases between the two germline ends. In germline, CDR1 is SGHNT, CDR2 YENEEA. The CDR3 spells CASSLGGLNTEAFF. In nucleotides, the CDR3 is TGTGCCAGCAGCTTAGGGGGCTTGAACACTGAAGCTTTCTTT. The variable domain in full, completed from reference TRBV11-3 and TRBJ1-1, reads EAGVVQSPRYKIIEKKQPVAFWCNPISGHNTLYWYLQNLGQGPELLIRYENEEAVDDSQLPKDRFSAERLKGVDSTLKIQPAELGDSAVYLCASSLGGLNTEAFFGQGTRLTVV.

The CDR3 DNA sequence: TGTGCCAGCAGCTCGACTGGGACTAGCGGGCTCTACGAGCAGTACTTC. Its translation is CASSSTGTSGLYEQYF. The V and J genes are TRBV7-9 and TRBJ2-7; 12 bases agree with TRBD2. V gave up 4 bases and J gave up 3 bases; unmatched junction bases: 7. The CDR3 covers 16 residues. Germline V lookup: CDR1 SEHNR, CDR2 FQNEAQ (reference sequence).

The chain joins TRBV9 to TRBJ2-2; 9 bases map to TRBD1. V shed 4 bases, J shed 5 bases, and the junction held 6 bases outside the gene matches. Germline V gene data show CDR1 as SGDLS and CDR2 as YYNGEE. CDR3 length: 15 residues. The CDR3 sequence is CASSPNRGPTGELFF. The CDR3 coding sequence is TGTGCCAGCAGCCCTAACAGGGGGCCTACCGGGGAGCTGTTTTTT.

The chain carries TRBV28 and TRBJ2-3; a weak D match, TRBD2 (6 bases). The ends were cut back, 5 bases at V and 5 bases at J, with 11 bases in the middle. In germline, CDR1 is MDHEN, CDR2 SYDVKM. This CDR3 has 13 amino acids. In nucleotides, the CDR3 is TGTGCCAGCAGTCGGGACTCACTAGATACGCAGTATTTT. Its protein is CASSRDSLDTQYF.

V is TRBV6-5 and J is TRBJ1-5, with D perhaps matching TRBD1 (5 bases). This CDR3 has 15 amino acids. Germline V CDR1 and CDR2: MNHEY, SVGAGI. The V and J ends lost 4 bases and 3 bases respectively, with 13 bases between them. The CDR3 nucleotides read TGTGCCAGCAGTTCATACAGGAGCCTCAATCAGCCCCAGCATTTT. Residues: CASSSYRSLNQPQHF.

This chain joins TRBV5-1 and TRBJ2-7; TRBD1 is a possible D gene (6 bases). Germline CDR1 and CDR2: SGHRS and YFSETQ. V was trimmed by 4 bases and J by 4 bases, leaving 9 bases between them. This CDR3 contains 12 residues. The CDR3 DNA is TGCGCCAGCAGCCAGGGGAGTTACGAGCAGTACTTC. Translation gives CASSQGSYEQYF.

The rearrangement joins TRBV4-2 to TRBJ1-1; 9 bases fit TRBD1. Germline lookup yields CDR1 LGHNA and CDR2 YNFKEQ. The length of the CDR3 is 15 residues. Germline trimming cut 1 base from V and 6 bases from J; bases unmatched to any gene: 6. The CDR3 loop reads CASSQVWDRDPEAFF. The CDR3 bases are TGTGCCAGCAGCCAAGTATGGGACAGGGATCCTGAAGCTTTCTTT.

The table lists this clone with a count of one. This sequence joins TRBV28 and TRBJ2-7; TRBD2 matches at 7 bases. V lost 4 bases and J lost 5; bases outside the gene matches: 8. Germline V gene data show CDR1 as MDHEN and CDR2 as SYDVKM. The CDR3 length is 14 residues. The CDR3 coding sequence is TGTGCCAGCAGTTACGGGGGGATTACCCACGAGCAGTACTTC. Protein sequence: CASSYGGITHEQYF.

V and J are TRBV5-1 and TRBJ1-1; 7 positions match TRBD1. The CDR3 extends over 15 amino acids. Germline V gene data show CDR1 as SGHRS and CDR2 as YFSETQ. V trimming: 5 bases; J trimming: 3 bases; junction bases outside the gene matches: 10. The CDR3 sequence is CASRVGQDGDTEAFF. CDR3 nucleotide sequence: TGCGCCAGCAGAGTCGGACAGGACGGGGACACTGAAGCTTTCTTT. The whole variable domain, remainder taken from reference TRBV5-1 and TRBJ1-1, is KAGVTQTPRYLIKTRGQQVTLSCSPISGHRSVSWYQQTPGQGLQFLFEYFSETQRNKGNFPGRFSGRQFSNSRSEMNVSTLELGDSALYLCASRVGQDGDTEAFFGQGTRLTVV.

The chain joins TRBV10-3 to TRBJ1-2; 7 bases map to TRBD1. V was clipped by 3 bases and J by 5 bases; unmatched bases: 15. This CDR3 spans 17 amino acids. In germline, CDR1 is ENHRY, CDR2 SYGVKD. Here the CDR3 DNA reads TGTGCCATCAGTGACCACGCTAACAGGGGTTCCTTATATGGCTACACCTTC. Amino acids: CAISDHANRGSLYGYTF.

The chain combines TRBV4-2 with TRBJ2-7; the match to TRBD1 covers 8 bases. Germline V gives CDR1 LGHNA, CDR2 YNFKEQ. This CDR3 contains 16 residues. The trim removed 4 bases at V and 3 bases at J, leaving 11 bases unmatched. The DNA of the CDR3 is TGTGCCAGCAGCCTCGCGGCAGGACAGGGTCGCTACGAGCAGTACTTC. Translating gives CASSLAAGQGRYEQYF.

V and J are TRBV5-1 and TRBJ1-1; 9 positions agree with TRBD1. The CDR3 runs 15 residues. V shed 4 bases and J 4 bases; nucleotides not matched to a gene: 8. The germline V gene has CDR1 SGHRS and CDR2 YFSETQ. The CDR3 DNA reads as TGCGCCAGCAGCCCCGGGACAGGGCTAAGCACTGAAGCTTTCTTT. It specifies CASSPGTGLSTEAFF.